This passage covers 6 T cell receptor beta chains from one sample sequenced in a study of cytomegalovirus exposure and HLA in healthy donors (TCRdb year 2017). The library was obtained by the immunoSEQ multiplex PCR assay. The multiplex PCR relied on a mix of 60 forward primers for TCR Vbeta segments and 13 reverse primers for TCR Jbeta segments. Imported from immuneACCESS, the table was reduced by TCRdb to in-frame sequences with V and J called. These copies leave out some clones; in studies compared against another copy, an unresolved V gene accounts for under half, and the cause of the remainder is not known. The sample table lists 90,000 to 150,000 clones, around 78% of them with a count of one. Roughly 3.5% of the sample goes to the ten largest clones. Sequencing input: PBMCs. The receptors derive from a woman in her 30s in good health and CMV-seropositive.

The chain is built from TRBV27 and TRBJ2-7; possibly TRBD1 for D (8 bases). V lost 6 bases, J lost 3 bases, and 18 bases lay in between. Germline CDR1 reads MNHEY; CDR2 reads SMNVEV (reference sequence). The CDR3 has 15 residues. CDR3 DNA: TGTGCCAGCAGCCCCACAGGGGGGGTCTTCTACGAGCAGTACTTC. This sequence encodes CASSPTGGVFYEQYF.

The rearrangement links TRBV2 to TRBJ2-2, with D tentatively TRBD1 (6 bases). V shed 7 bases and J shed 1 base, with 19 bases lying between them. The CDR3 is 17 residues long. Germline V CDR1 and CDR2: SNHLY, FYNNEI. The chain's CDR3 is CASTGQRERMNTGELFF. CDR3 in DNA: TGTGCCAGCACAGGACAGAGAGAAAGAATGAACACCGGGGAGCTGTTTTTT.

This chain joins TRBV15 and TRBJ2-5; 10 bases align to TRBD1. J was trimmed by 4 bases and V by 9 bases; bases with no gene match: 2. Per germline, CDR1 LNHNV and CDR2 YYDKDF (reference sequence). CDR3 size: 12 residues. The CDR3 sequence: CATGQGRETQYF. The CDR3 region has the DNA TGTGCCACGGGACAGGGGAGAGAGACCCAGTACTTC.

The V gene is TRBV9, the J gene TRBJ2-5, with D perhaps TRBD2 (5 bases). CDR1 is SGDLS and CDR2 is YYNGEE in the germline V gene. Trimming took 4 bases from V and 4 from J, leaving 14 bases between them. This CDR3 spans 14 amino acids. This chain's CDR3 is CASSPAVLRETQYF. CDR3 DNA: TGTGCCAGCAGCCCAGCGGTGCTCCGAGAGACCCAGTACTTC. Using reference TRBV9 and TRBJ2-5 for the parts outside the CDR3, the full variable domain is DSGVTQTPKHLITATGQRVTLRCSPRSGDLSVYWYQQSLDQGLQFLIQYYNGEERAKGNILERFSAQQFPDLHSELNLSSLELGDSALYFCASSPAVLRETQYFGPGTRLLVL.

This chain connects TRBV7-9 to TRBJ2-4, with 11 nucleotides matching TRBD2. V trimming: 6 bases; J trimming: 8 bases; junction bases outside the gene matches: 6. The germline gives CDR1 SEHNR, CDR2 FQNEAQ (reference sequence). The CDR3 runs to 14 residues. This CDR3 is CASRDSGGADIQYF. CDR3 bases: TGTGCCAGCAGAGATAGCGGGGGGGCGGACATTCAGTACTTC.

The chain carries TRBV28 and TRBJ2-7; D perhaps matches TRBD2 (5 bases). Germline assignment: CDR1 MDHEN and CDR2 SYDVKM. Deletions cut 2 bases from V and 3 bases from J, with 8 bases between. The CDR3 extends over 13 amino acids. The CDR3 nucleotides read TGTGCCAGCAGTTTACTTCGGGACTACGAGCAGTACTTC. Translated: CASSLLRDYEQYF.